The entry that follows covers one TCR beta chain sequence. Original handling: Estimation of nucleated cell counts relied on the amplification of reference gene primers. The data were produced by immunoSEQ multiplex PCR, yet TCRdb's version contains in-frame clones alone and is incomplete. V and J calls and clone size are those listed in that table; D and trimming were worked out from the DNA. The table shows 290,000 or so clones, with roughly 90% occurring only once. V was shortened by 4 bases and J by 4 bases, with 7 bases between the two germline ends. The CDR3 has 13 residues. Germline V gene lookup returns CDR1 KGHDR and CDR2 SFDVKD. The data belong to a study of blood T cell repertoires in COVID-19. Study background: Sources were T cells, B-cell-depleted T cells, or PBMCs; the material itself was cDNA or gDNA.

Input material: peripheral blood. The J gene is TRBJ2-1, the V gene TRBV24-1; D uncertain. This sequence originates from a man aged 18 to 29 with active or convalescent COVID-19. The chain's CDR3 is CATSDQWYNEQFF. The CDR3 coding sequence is TGTGCCACCAGTGACCAGTGGTACAATGAGCAGTTCTTC.